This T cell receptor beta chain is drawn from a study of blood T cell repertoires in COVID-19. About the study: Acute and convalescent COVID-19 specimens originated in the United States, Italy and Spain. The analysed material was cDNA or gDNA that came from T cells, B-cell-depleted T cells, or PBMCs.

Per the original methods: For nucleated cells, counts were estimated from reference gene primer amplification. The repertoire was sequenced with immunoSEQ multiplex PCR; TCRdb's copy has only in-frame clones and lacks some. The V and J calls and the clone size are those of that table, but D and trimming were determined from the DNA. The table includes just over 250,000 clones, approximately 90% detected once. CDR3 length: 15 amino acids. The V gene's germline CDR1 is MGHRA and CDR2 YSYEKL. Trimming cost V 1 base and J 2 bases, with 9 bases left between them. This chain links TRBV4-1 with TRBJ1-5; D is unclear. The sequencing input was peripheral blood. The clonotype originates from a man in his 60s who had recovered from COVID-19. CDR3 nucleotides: TGCGCCAGCAGCCAAGTGCTCCAGGGCAATCAGCCCCAGCATTTT. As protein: CASSQVLQGNQPQHF.